The 6 T cell receptor beta chains below come from one sample, sequenced in a study of CD4+ T cells in melanoma. The protocol was immunoSEQ multiplex PCR, while the TCRdb copy is restricted to in-frame clones and leaves out a portion. The profile covers over 10,000 clones, with 60% to 85% appearing a single time and 15% to 20% taken by the ten largest. The sample consisted of cells from a culture (not recorded whether cultured in vitro). Receptors originate from a human donor with melanoma.

CDR3 bases: TGTGCCAGCAGCCAAGGTACCAGAAACTATGGCTACACCTTC. It encodes CASSQGTRNYGYTF. The chain is built from TRBV14 and TRBJ1-2; D ambiguous. The germline V and J ends were trimmed by 1 base and 2 bases, with 8 bases remaining between them. The CDR3 is 14 residues long. The V gene's germline CDR1 is SGHDN and CDR2 FVKESK.

The chain links TRBV7-9 to TRBJ2-7; D call uncertain. Trimming removed 6 bases at V and 7 bases at J, with 16 bases between. CDR3 size: 13 residues. Germline-derived CDR1 and CDR2 are SEHNR and FQNEAQ (reference sequence). In DNA form, the CDR3 reads TGTGCCAGCAGTAATAAGACCTATGGGGAGCAGTACTTC. It encodes CASSNKTYGEQYF.

The chain couples TRBV6-4 to TRBJ1-2, with unresolved D. CDR1 and CDR2 from the germline V gene are MRHNA and SNTAGT. The CDR3 loop spans 14 amino acids. V was pared by 3 bases and J by 4 bases, with 12 bases between. This CDR3 reads CASSEGPTVYGYTF. The CDR3 DNA sequence: TGTGCCAGCAGTGAAGGCCCTACGGTCTATGGCTACACCTTC.

The chain uses TRBV13 and TRBJ1-1; a possible D gene is TRBD1 (5 bases). Trimming removed 0 bases at V and 5 bases at J, with 19 bases between. This CDR3 contains 17 residues. The germline gives CDR1 PRHDT, CDR2 FYEKMQ (reference sequence). For the CDR3, the DNA is TGTGCCAGCAGCTTAGGCCTGGGTATTCAAGGGGAAACTGAAGCTTTCTTT. As protein: CASSLGLGIQGETEAFF. The entire variable domain, with the rest obtained from reference TRBV13 and TRBJ1-1, is as follows: AAGVIQSPRHLIKEKRETATLKCYPIPRHDTVYWYQQGPGQDPQFLISFYEKMQSDKGSIPDRFSAQQFSDYHSELNMSSLELGDSALYFCASSLGLGIQGETEAFFGQGTRLTVV.

The chain employs TRBV5-1 and TRBJ1-4, with TRBD1 identical over 7 bases. From germline, CDR1 is SGHRS and CDR2 YFSETQ. The CDR3 runs to 16 residues. The V segment lost 4 bases and the J segment 3 bases; nucleotides outside the gene matches: 9. The CDR3 DNA is TGCGCCAGCAGCACCATCACAGGGGCCGCTAATGAAAAACTGTTTTTT. It codes for CASSTITGAANEKLFF.

The rearrangement joins TRBV12-5 to TRBJ1-1, with D unclear. Germline lookup yields CDR1 LGHNT and CDR2 FRNRAP. Trimming took 5 bases from V and 10 from J, leaving 17 bases between them. The CDR3 extends over 13 amino acids. CDR3 nucleotides: TGTGCTAGTGGTCTATACAGCGACTCGCGAGCTTTCTTT. Protein: CASGLYSDSRAFF. Full variable domain (missing parts from reference TRBV12-5 and TRBJ1-1): DARVTQTPRHKVTEMGQEVTMRCQPILGHNTVFWYRQTMMQGLELLAYFRNRAPLDDSGMPKDRFSAEMPDATLATLKIQPSEPRDSAVYFCASGLYSDSRAFFGQGTRLTVV.